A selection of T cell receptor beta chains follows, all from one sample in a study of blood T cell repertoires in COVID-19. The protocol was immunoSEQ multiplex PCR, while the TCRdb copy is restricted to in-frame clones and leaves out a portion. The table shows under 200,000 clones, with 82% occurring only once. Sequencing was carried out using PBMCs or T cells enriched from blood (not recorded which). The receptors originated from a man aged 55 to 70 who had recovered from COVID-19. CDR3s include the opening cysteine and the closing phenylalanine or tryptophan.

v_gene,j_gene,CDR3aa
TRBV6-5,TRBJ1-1,CASMTDPSNTEAFF
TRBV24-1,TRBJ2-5,CATSDPGTSGQETQYF
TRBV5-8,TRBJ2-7,CASSLRLAGYEQYF
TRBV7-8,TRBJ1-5,CASSPRGDQPQHF
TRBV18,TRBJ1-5,CASSPATFSGIHQPQHF
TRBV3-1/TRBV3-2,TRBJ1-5,CASSQDTTVNQPQHF
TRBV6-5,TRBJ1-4,CASRSTGTNEKLFF
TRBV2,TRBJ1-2,CASSPGQGPYGYTF
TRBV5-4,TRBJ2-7,CASSPADRTPYEQYF
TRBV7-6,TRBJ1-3,CASSLASASVSSGNTIYF
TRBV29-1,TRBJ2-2,CSVFPAGGSSGELFF
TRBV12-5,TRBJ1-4,CASGLEGAKPSRREKLFF
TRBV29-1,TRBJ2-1,CSARTGGIYEQFF
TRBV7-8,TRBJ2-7,CASSLPTGGATEQYF
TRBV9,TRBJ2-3,CASSQSGTGTTDTQYF
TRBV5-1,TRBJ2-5,CASSLTGGYQETQYF
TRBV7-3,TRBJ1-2,CASSLTGQGHYGYTF
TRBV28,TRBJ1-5,CASTVRVQPQHF